This T cell receptor beta chain was retrieved from a study of blood T cell repertoires in COVID-19. Across the whole study: Samples taken during acute and convalescent COVID-19 were collected in the United States, Italy and Spain. Sample material is recorded as cDNA or gDNA derived from T cells, B-cell-depleted T cells, or PBMCs.

The V gene end was trimmed by 0 bases and the J gene end by 4 bases; junction bases not matched to a gene: 5. CDR1 is SNHLY, CDR2 FYNNEI, per germline. The CDR3 runs 15 residues. As handled by the study authors: Cell counts per sample came from amplifying reference gene primers. Sequencing used immunoSEQ multiplex PCR; TCRdb keeps in-frame clones, though not all of them. V and J calls and clone size are as listed in that table; D and trimming were resolved from the DNA. Here the sample spans roughly 250,000 clones, around 83% being singletons. The chain is built from TRBV2 and TRBJ1-2, with 7 positions matching TRBD1. The receptor's source is a woman of 80 years or more with acute or convalescent COVID-19. The sequencing sample was made of peripheral blood. The CDR3 coding sequence is TGTGCCAGCAGTGAAGCAGTCCCAGGGGGCTATGGCTACACCTTC. Residues: CASSEAVPGGYGYTF.